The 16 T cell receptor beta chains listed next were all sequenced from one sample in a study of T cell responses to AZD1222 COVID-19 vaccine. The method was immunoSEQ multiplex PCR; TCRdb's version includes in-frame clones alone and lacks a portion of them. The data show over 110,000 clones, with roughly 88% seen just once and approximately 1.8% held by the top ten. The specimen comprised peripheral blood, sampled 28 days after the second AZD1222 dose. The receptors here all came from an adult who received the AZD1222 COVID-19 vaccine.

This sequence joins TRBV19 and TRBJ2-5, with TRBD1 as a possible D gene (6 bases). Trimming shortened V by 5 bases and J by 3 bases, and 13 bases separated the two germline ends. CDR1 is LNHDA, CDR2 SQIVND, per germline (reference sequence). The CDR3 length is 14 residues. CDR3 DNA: TGTGCCAGTAGTCTAACCGGGACAAAAGAGACCCAGTACTTC. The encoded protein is CASSLTGTKETQYF.

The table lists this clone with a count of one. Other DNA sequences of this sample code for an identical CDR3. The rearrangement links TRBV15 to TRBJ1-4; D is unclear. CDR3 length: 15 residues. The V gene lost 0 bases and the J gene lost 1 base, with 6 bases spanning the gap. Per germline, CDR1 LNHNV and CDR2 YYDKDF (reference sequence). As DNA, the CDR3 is TGTGCCACCAGCAGAGATCCGGGAACTAATGAAAAACTGTTTTTT. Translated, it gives CATSRDPGTNEKLFF. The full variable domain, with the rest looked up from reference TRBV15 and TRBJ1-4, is DAMVIQNPRYQVTQFGKPVTLSCSQTLNHNVMYWYQQKSSQAPKLLFHYYDKDFNNEADTPDNFQSRRPNTSFCFLDIRSPGLGDTAMYLCATSRDPGTNEKLFFGSGTQLSVL.

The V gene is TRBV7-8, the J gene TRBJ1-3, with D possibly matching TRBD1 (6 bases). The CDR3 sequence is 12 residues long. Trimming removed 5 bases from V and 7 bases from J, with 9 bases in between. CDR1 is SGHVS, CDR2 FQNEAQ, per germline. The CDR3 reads CASSQQGNTIYF. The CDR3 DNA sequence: TGTGCCAGCAGCCAGCAGGGGAACACCATATATTTT.

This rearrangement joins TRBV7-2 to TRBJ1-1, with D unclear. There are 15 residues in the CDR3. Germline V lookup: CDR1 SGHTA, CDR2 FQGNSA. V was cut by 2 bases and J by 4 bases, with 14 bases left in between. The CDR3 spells CASSLTTGRTTEAFF. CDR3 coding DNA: TGTGCCAGCAGCTTAACTACCGGGAGGACCACTGAAGCTTTCTTT. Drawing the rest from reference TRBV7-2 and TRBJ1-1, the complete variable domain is GAGVSQSPSNKVTEKGKDVELRCDPISGHTALYWYRQSLGQGLEFLIYFQGNSAPDKSGLPSDRFSAERTGGSVSTLTIQRTQQEDSAVYLCASSLTTGRTTEAFFGQGTRLTVV.

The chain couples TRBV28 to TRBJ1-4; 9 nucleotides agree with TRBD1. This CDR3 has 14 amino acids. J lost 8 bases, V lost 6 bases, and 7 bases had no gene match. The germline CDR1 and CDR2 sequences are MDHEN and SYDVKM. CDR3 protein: CASRSGTGREKLFF. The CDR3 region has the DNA TGTGCCAGCAGATCCGGGACAGGGAGGGAAAAACTGTTTTTT.

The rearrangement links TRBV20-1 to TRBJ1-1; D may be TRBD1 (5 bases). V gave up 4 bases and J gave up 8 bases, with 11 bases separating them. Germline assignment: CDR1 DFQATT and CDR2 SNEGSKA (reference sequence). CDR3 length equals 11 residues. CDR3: CSATRQPEAFF. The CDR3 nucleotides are TGCAGTGCTACGCGACAGCCCGAAGCTTTCTTT.

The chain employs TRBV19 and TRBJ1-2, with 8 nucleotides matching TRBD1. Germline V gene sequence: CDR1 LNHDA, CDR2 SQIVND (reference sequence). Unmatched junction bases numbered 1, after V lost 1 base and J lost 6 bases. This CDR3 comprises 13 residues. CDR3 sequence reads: CASSIAGQDGYTF. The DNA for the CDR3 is TGTGCCAGTAGTATAGCGGGACAGGATGGCTACACCTTC.

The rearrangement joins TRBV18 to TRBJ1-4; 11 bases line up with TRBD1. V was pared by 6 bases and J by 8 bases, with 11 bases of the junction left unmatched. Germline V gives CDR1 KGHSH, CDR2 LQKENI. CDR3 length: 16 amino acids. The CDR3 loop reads CASSAGTGGGQEKLFF. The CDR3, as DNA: TGTGCCAGCTCGGCCGGGACAGGGGGTGGACAGGAAAAACTGTTTTTT.

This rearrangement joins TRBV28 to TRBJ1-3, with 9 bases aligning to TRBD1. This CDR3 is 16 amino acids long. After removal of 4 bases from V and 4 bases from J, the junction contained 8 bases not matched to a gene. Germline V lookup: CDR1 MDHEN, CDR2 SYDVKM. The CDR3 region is CASSSYRDREGNTIYF. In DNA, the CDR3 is TGTGCCAGCAGTTCTTACCGGGACAGGGAAGGAAACACCATATATTTT.

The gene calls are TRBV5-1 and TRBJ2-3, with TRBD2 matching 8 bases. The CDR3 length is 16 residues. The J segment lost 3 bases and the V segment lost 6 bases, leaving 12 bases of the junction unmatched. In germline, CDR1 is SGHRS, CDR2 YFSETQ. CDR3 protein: CASTLLAGQSTDTQYF. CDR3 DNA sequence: TGCGCCAGCACCCTATTAGCGGGACAAAGTACAGATACGCAGTATTTT.

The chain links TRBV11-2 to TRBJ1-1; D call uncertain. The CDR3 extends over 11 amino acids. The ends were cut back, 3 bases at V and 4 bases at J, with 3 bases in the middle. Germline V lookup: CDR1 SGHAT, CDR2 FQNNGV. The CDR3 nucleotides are TGTGCCAGCAGCTTCGGCACTGAAGCTTTCTTT. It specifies CASSFGTEAFF.

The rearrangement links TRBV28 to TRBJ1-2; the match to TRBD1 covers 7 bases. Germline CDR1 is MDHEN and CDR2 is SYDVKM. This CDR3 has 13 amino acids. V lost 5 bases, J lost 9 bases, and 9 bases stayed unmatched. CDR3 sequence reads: CASSAIGQASYTF. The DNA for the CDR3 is TGTGCCAGCAGTGCTATAGGACAGGCGAGCTACACCTTC.

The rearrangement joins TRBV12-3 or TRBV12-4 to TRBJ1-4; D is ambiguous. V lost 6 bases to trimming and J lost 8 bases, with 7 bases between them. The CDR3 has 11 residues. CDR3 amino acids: CASRDREKLFF. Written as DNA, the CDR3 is TGTGCCAGCAGGGACCGAGAAAAACTGTTTTTT.

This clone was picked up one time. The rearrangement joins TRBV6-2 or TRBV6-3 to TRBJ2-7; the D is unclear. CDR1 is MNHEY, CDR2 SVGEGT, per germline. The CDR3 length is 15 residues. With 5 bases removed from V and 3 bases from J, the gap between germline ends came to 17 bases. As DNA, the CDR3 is TGTGCCAGCAGTAGTCCGAGAGTCAACTTCTACGAGCAGTACTTC. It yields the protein CASSSPRVNFYEQYF.

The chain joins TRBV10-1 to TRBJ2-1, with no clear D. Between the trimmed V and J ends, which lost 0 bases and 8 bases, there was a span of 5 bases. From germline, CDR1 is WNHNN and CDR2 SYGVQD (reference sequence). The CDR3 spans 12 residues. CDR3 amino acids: CASSESVDEQFF. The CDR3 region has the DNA TGCGCCAGCAGTGAGTCTGTAGATGAGCAGTTCTTC.

Here the CDR3 reads CASSLSRAIHSPLHF. The CDR3 nucleotides read TGTGCCAGCAGCTTGTCCCGGGCCATACATTCACCCCTCCACTTT. The chain uses TRBV7-9 and TRBJ1-6; D is undetermined. The CDR3 totals 15 residues. Germline-derived CDR1 and CDR2 are SEHNR and FQNEAQ (reference sequence). The V end lost 3 bases, the J end lost 8 bases, and 14 bases lay between the germline ends.